What follows describes a single T cell receptor (beta chain). CDR1 and CDR2 (germline): SGHRS, YFSETQ. Losses at the gene ends were 6 bases for V and 0 bases for J; bases not matched to a gene: 5. CDR3 length: 15 amino acids. The sample belongs to a study of blood T cell repertoires in COVID-19. At the level of the study: Samples of COVID-19 (acute and convalescent) were obtained from the United States, Italy and Spain. The cDNA or gDNA used as material had been derived from T cells, B-cell-depleted T cells, or PBMCs.

In the source study's methods: Scientists estimated how many nucleated cells there were by amplifying reference gene primers. The protocol was immunoSEQ multiplex PCR, while the TCRdb copy is restricted to in-frame clones and leaves out a portion. Clone size and V and J calls were adopted from that table, with D and trimming inferred from the DNA. Among 90,000 to 150,000 clones listed, about 80% were seen once. The clonotype was recovered from a woman of 80 years or more with acute or convalescent COVID-19. Sequenced sample: peripheral blood. The genes are TRBV5-1 and TRBJ2-3, with 9 bases matching TRBD2. CDR3 in DNA: TGCGCCAGCACAAGAGCGGGGGGAAGCACAGATACGCAGTATTTT. This translates into CASTRAGGSTDTQYF.